This T cell receptor (beta chain) is drawn from a study of cytomegalovirus exposure and HLA in healthy donors. Study conclusions and caveats: In vitro confirmation showed three CMV-associated chains to be CMV antigen specific. Rarity characterized most TCR sequences, yet some public TCRs appeared in many donors.

This clone showed up just once. Its matching antigen is unknown. The PCR ran on 60 Vbeta and 13 Jbeta primers. Only in-frame clones appear in the TCRdb table, and some are missing; sequencing was by immunoSEQ multiplex PCR. The sample lists around 150,000 clones, 66% occurring once. CDR1 SGDLS and CDR2 YYNGEE come from the germline V gene. Trimming cost V 0 bases and J 4 bases; bases outside gene matches: 2. The CDR3 length is 14 residues. This chain links TRBV9 with TRBJ2-5; 8 bases line up with TRBD1. The source material was PBMCs. The source is a human donor in good health. CDR3 loop: CASSVAGGAETQYF. DNA for the CDR3: TGTGCCAGCAGCGTAGCAGGGGGCGCAGAGACCCAGTACTTC.